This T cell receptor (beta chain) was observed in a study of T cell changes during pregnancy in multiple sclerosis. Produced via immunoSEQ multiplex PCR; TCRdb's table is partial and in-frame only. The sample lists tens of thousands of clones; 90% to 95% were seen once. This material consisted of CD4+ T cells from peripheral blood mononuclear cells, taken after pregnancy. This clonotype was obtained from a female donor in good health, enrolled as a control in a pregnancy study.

CDR3 in DNA: TGTGCCAGCAGCCGGACTAGCGGAGACTACGAGCAGTACTTC. It codes for CASSRTSGDYEQYF. The V gene is TRBV7-9, the J gene TRBJ2-7, with 10 positions matching TRBD2. Trimming at V came to 5 bases and at J to 3 bases, leaving 4 bases not matched to a gene. This CDR3 spans 14 amino acids. Per germline, CDR1 SEHNR and CDR2 FQNEAQ (reference sequence).